This T cell receptor (beta chain) was sequenced for a study of T cells after yellow fever vaccination. General study points: The study re-detected most primary-vaccination clones after the booster (about 95% CD4, around 90% CD8).

This clonotype was counted only a few times. What it binds is unknown. Researchers made TCR cDNA using 5'RACE template switching, and this step added a universal primer site and UMIs. TCRdb re-called the 5' RACE reads through MiXCR, storing one row per CDR3 protein. Here the sample spans under 200,000 distinct CDR3 sequences, approximately 9.9% being singletons. V was pared by 5 bases and J by 2 bases, with 12 bases between. This CDR3 is 14 amino acids long. The germline V gene encodes CDR1 SGHVS and CDR2 FNYEAQ. V gene TRBV7-6 combines with J gene TRBJ1-1; D might be TRBD1 (5 bases). This TCR was sampled from a man younger than 35 who received the YFV17D yellow fever vaccine. Sequencing used CD8+ T cells sorted from PBMCs, obtained 15 days after the yellow fever booster vaccination. The CDR3 reads CASSPHQGNTEAFF. The DNA for the CDR3 is TGTGCCAGCAGCCCTCACCAGGGTAACACTGAAGCTTTCTTT.